This note documents a single T cell receptor (beta chain) sequence. This sample was taken from a study of control samples from healthy donors and cancer patients. Assay used: immunoSEQ multiplex PCR; TCRdb lists only in-frame clones, some missing. The table records about 140,000 clones, 70% to 90% of them present only once. This TCR came from a woman aged 25 to 39 in good health. The material sequenced was blood.

The CDR3, as DNA: TGCGCCAGCAGCTCCTTTAGCGGGAGGGCCTACGAGCAGTACTTC. Its protein product is CASSSFSGRAYEQYF. The chain combines TRBV5-1 with TRBJ2-7; TRBD2 aligns across 11 bases. After removal of 3 bases from V and 2 bases from J, the junction contained 4 bases not matched to a gene. Germline-derived CDR1 and CDR2 are SGHRS and YFSETQ. The CDR3 totals 15 residues.